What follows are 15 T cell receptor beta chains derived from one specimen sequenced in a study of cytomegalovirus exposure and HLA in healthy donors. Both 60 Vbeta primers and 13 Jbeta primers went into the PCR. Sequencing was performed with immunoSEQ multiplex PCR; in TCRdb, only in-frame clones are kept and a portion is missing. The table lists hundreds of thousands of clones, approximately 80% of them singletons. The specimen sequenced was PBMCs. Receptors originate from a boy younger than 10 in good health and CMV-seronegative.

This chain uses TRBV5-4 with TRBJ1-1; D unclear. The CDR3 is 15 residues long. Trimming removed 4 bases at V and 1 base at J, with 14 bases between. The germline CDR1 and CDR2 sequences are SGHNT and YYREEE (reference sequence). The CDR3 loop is CASSVGSPGNTEAFF. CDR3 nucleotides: TGTGCCAGCAGCGTTGGATCACCGGGGAACACTGAAGCTTTCTTT.

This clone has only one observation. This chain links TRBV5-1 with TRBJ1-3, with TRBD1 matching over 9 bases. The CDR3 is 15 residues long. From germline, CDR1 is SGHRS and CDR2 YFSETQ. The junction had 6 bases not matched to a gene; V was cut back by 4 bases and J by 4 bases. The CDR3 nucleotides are TGCGCCAGCAGCCCAGGGACAGGGTCGGGAAACACCATATATTTT. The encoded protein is CASSPGTGSGNTIYF.

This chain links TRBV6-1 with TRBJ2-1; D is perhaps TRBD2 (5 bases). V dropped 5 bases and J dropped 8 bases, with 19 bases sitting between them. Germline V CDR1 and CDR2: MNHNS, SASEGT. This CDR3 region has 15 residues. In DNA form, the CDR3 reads TGTGCCAGCAGTCAAGGACTCGTACCAGTCTATGAGCAGTTCTTC. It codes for CASSQGLVPVYEQFF.

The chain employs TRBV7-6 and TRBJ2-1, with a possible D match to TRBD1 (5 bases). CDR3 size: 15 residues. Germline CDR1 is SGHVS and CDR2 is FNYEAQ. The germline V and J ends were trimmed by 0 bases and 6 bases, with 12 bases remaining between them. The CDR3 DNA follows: TGTGCCAGCAGCTTAGCGAAGCAGGGAAGCAATGAGCAGTTCTTC. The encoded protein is CASSLAKQGSNEQFF.

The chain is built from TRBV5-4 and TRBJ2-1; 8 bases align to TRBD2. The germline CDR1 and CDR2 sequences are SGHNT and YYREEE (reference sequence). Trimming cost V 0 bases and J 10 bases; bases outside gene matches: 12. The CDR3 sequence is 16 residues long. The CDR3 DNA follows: TGTGCCAGCAGCTTGGCCGGGGGGGGAGGGCCCCGGGAGCAGTTCTTC. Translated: CASSLAGGGGPREQFF.

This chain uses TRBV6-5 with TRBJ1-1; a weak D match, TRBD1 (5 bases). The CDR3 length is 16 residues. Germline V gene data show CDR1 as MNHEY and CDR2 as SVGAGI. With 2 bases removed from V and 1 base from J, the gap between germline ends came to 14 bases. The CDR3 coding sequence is TGTGCCAGCAGTTACCGCCAGGGCGGGGGGAACACTGAAGCTTTCTTT. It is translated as CASSYRQGGGNTEAFF.

Here the CDR3 DNA reads TGTGCCAGCAGCGGACAGGGGAACTACTATGGCTACACCTTC. Translation gives CASSGQGNYYGYTF. The V call is TRBV9, the J call TRBJ1-2; 8 bases fit TRBD1. V lost 3 bases to trimming and J lost 3 bases; unmatched junction nucleotides: 4. This CDR3 spans 14 amino acids. Germline CDR1 reads SGDLS; CDR2 reads YYNGEE.

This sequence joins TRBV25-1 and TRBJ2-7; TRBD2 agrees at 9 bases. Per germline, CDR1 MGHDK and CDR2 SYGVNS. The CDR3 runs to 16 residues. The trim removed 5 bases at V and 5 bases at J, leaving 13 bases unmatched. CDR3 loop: CASSYSRSGSWDEQYF. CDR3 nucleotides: TGTGCCAGCAGTTACTCCCGTAGCGGGAGTTGGGACGAGCAGTACTTC.

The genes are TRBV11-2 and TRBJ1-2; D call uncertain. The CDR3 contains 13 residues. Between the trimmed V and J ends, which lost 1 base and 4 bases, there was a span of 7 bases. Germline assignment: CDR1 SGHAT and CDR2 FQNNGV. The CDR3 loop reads CASSLGSSYGYTF. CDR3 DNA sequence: TGTGCCAGCAGCTTAGGGAGCAGCTATGGCTACACCTTC.

CDR3 DNA sequence: TGTGCCAGCAGCTTAGGGCATATCAATGAGCAGTTCTTC. It specifies CASSLGHINEQFF. The chain links TRBV11-2 to TRBJ2-1; no firm D call. This CDR3 is 13 amino acids long. Germline CDR1 SGHAT, CDR2 FQNNGV. The germline V and J ends were trimmed by 1 base and 6 bases, with 7 bases remaining between them.

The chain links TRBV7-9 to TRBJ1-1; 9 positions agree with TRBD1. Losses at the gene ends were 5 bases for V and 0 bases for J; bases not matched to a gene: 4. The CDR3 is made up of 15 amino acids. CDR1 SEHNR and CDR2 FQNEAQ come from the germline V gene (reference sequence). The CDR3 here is CASSPRDRVNTEAFF. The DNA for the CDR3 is TGTGCCAGCAGCCCGCGGGACAGGGTGAACACTGAAGCTTTCTTT.

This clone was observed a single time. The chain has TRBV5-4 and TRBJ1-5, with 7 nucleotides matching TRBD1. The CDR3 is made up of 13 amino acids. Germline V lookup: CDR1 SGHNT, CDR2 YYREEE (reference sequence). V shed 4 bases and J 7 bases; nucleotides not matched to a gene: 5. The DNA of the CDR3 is TGTGCCAGCAGCCAGAACAGGGGCCAGCCCCAGCATTTT. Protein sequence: CASSQNRGQPQHF.

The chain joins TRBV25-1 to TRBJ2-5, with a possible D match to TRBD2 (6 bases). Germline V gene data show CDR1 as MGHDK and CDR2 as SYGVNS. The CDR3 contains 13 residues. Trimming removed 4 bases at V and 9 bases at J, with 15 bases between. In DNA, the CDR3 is TGTGCCAGCAGTGGGGGGGAGGTTAGGTCCCAGTACTTC. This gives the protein CASSGGEVRSQYF.

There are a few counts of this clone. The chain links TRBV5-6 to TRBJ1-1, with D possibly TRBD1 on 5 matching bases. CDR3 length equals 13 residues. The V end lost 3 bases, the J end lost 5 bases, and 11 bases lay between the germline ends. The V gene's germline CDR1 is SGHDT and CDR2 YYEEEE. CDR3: CASSSGVGTEAFF. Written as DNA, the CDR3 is TGTGCCAGCAGCTCGGGGGTGGGGACTGAAGCTTTCTTT.

The CDR3 here is CASSLRTSGIYEQYF. CDR3 nucleotide sequence: TGTGCCAGCAGTCTGCGGACTAGCGGGATCTACGAGCAGTACTTC. The J gene is TRBJ2-5, the V gene TRBV27; 12 nucleotides match TRBD2. TRBJ2-7 matches the DNA end more closely, so the J call is doubtful. This CDR3 region has 15 residues. The germline V gene has CDR1 MNHEY and CDR2 SMNVEV (reference sequence).